The 9 T cell receptor beta chains reported below all come from one sample, sequenced in a study of CD8+CD57+ T cells in acquired aplastic anemia. The use of genomic DNA as template underpinned the TCR beta VDJ and CDR3 profiling. TCRdb redid the calling of the reads with MiXCR, one entry per CDR3 protein. The sample lists a few hundred thousand distinct CDR3 sequences; 30% to 40% were seen once. The sample consisted of sorted CD4+, CD8+, or CD8+CD57+ T cells (not recorded which) from PBMCs. Every receptor here comes from a human donor in good health, serving as a control.

This clonotype came up a few times. Relative to the germline gene, one junction end is altered; a read error may explain this. The chain has TRBV10-3 and TRBJ2-1; possible D gene TRBD2, 6 bases. Germline CDR1 and CDR2: ENHRY and SYGVKD. CDR3 length equals 15 residues. The CDR3 bases are TGTGCCAGCAGTGAAGTTTTGGTTCGGAGGGATGAGCAGTTCTTC. The encoded protein is CASSEVLVRRDEQFF.

This clonotype was seen a few times. CDR3 residues: CASSHHLADQETQYF. CDR3 DNA sequence: TGTGCCAGCAGCCATCACCTAGCGGACCAAGAGACCCAGTACTTC. This chain joins TRBV4-2 and TRBJ2-5; 7 bases are shared with TRBD2. CDR1 and CDR2 from the germline V gene are LGHNA and YNFKEQ. CDR3 length: 15 residues. V lost 3 bases to trimming and J lost 0 bases; unmatched junction nucleotides: 4.

This clonotype turned up a few times. The V and J genes are TRBV24-1 and TRBJ2-7, with D tentatively TRBD2 (5 bases). Germline CDR1 and CDR2: KGHDR and SFDVKD. Trimming shortened V by 1 base and J by 2 bases, and 17 bases separated the two germline ends. CDR3 length: 17 amino acids. The CDR3 loop reads CATSDLFSQRSPYEQYF. CDR3 nucleotide sequence: TGTGCCACCAGTGATTTATTTAGCCAGCGGTCGCCCTACGAGCAGTACTTC.

As to this clonotype: This may be a read error: a much more frequent sequence differs by one nucleotide. The rearrangement joins TRBV20-1 to TRBJ2-5; the match to TRBD2 covers 10 bases. The CDR3 totals 16 residues. The germline V gene encodes CDR1 DFQATT and CDR2 SNEGSKA (reference sequence). The CDR3 sequence is CGARDITSGNQETQYF. The DNA for the CDR3 is TGCGGTGCTAGAGATATCACTAGCGGGAATCAAGAGACCCAGTACTTC.

The chain uses TRBV14 and TRBJ2-5, with 7 bases fitting TRBD2. V dropped 3 bases and J dropped 0; count of bases not matched to a gene: 7. The CDR3 loop spans 16 amino acids. Looked up from germline, CDR1 is SGHDN and CDR2 is FVKESK. The CDR3 nucleotides read TGTGCCAGCAGCCAGGCGGCGGGGGTGAACCAAGAGACCCAGTACTTC. Its protein product is CASSQAAGVNQETQYF.

This clonotype showed up many times. The V call is TRBV2, the J call TRBJ2-5; 7 bases align to TRBD2. J gave up 2 bases and V 7 bases, and 4 bases lay outside the gene matches. The CDR3 has 13 residues. The germline V gene encodes CDR1 SNHLY and CDR2 FYNNEI. CDR3 in amino acids: CASTGLVQETQYF. The CDR3 coding sequence is TGTGCCAGCACCGGACTAGTACAAGAGACCCAGTACTTC.

In this sample, this clonotype turned up a few times. DNA of the CDR3: TGTGCCAGCTCGATCAACACTGAAGCTTTCTTT. It encodes CASSINTEAFF. This sequence joins TRBV25-1 and TRBJ1-1; no definite D call. Germline CDR1 is MGHDK and CDR2 is SYGVNS. The CDR3 totals 11 residues. Between the trimmed V and J ends, which lost 8 bases and 2 bases, there was a span of 6 bases. The full variable domain, in which reference TRBV25-1 and TRBJ1-1 provide the parts outside the CDR3, is EADIYQTPRYLVIGTGKKITLECSQTMGHDKMYWYQQDPGMELHLIHYSYGVNSTEKGDLSSESTVSRIRTEHFPLTLESARPSHTSQYLCASSINTEAFFGQGTRLTVV.

There are many counts of this clonotype. The chain carries TRBV20-1 and TRBJ1-4, with 7 bases fitting TRBD1. The ends lost 6 bases at V and 8 bases at J; junction bases unmatched: 9. This CDR3 comprises 13 residues. Germline V gene sequence: CDR1 DFQATT, CDR2 SNEGSKA (reference sequence). The CDR3 loop is CSAEDRVGEKLFF. In DNA, the CDR3 is TGCAGTGCCGAAGACAGGGTCGGAGAAAAACTGTTTTTT.

The CDR3 here is CASSFLRDGNYGYTF. CDR3 nucleotide sequence: TGTGCCAGCAGTTTCCTTCGGGACGGAAACTATGGCTACACCTTC. J is TRBJ1-2 and V is TRBV28; D may be TRBD1 (5 bases). Deletions cut 3 bases from V and 2 bases from J, with 13 bases between. The CDR3 covers 15 residues. Germline CDR1 is MDHEN and CDR2 is SYDVKM.